The entry that follows covers one TCR beta chain sequence. Its antigen remains unidentified. Per-nucleotide qualities are absent, and no much larger clonotype sits a single base away. Using the deep immunoSEQ assay, multiplex PCR amplified TCR CDR3 regions from genomic DNA. Extracted genomic DNA from each cell subset was distributed evenly across all wells of several immunoSEQ 96-well plates, and each plate was treated as a replicate. Each replicate PCR for sorted subsets received about 210 ng genomic DNA, equal to some 32,000 T cell genomes. Purified libraries were measured with a Qubit 3.0 fluorometer, size-checked on a Bioanalyzer 2100, and measured again with the KAPA Library Quantification kit. Every immunoSEQ 96-well plate was sequenced on a separate single-read 150-cycle Illumina NextSeq 550 flow cell. In the source study's methods: The immunoSEQ output contained only junctional sequences without quality scores, so filtering could not match that applied to full-length reads. Sequences were annotated with PyIR, a Python wrapper for IgBLAST v1.9, using IMGT germline references to assign V/J genes and CDR3. Any read was removed if the V/J assignment was weak (E-value above 1e-6), the CDR3 was missing, or the read contained stop codons, out-of-frame junctions, or ambiguous translated residues. A V3J clonotype was defined by an identical inferred V gene, J gene, and CDR3 amino acid sequence. Percentage overlap between repertoires was calculated by dividing the number of shared unique clonotypes by the size of the smaller repertoire. Repertoire richness was assessed with RTK rarefaction, the Chao1 estimator, and Recon v2.1 estimates of unobserved clonotypes. OLGA was used to compute generation probabilities for all TCRbeta clonotypes that the gDNA method yielded from four donors. The table was pulled from immuneACCESS by TCRdb, which kept in-frame rearrangements only. Such tables lose some clones; where checked, under half of the loss comes from unresolved V genes, and the rest has no known cause. Clone size and the V and J calls come from that table; the DNA yielded D and trimming. The sample has 2,500,000 or so clones on record, 80% to 95% of them singletons. Together, the top ten hold around 0.37% of the sample.

The CDR3 spans 14 residues, from the cysteine through the phenylalanine. Just the 42-base CDR3 DNA is kept, in frame starting at base 1. V is cut by 0 bases and J by 6 bases, and the space between the germline ends is 13 bases. CDR1 and CDR2, looked up from the germline V gene, are SGHRS and YFSETQ. Donors were healthy HIV-negative adults with no recently reported acute infections or vaccinations. All donors were Caucasian adults living in Nashville, Tennessee, USA. CD4+ T cells were enriched by magnetic negative selection; naive cells were then positively selected on CD45RA, and the negative fraction formed the memory subset. After blood collection by leukapheresis, PBMCs were isolated using Ficoll-Histopaque density gradient centrifugation and then cryopreserved in the vapor phase of liquid nitrogen. Purity and quantity of every magnetically sorted T cell population were checked by analytical flow cytometry. Each sorted fraction had its genomic DNA isolated and then quantified by UV absorbance on a Nanodrop 2000c.

The data derive from a study of shared clonotypes between healthy human individuals (dated by TCRdb to 2020 to 2022). Background for the entire study: The cohort comprised two women and a few men aged 18 to 49 years. For each donor, CD4 naive and CD4 memory were each given three plates, CD8 naive was given two plates, and CD8 memory was given one plate. Blood TCR repertoires of 5 or 6 healthy adults were deeply sequenced to estimate repertoire size and the extent of clonotype sharing between individuals. To increase sequencing depth and limit assay-specific biases, TCR repertoire library preparation and sequencing were carried out by different laboratories using diverse techniques. Per donor, leukapheresis produced somewhere between about 0.8 and 9 billion PBMCs.

Overall study results and their limits: Compared with non-shared clonotypes, the clonotypes found in all four sorted-subset donors had higher generation probabilities. Because the study included only a small number of donors, the genetic and exposure-history diversity represented was limited. Pairwise subsampling led to the expectation that sequencing depth would affect the degree of clonotype sharing among donors. Only blood was sampled, and tissue TCR repertoires likely differ from those in blood. Even with the large sequencing depth, rarefaction of the sorted-subset datasets indicated that sequencing was incomplete. When several donors were compared, the shared fraction of clonotypes was 5% to 6.5% for naive CD4, 3.5% to 4% for naive CD8, 2% to 2.5% for memory CD4, and 0.4% for memory CD8. Estimated clonotype richness was generally larger for naive than for memory subsets.

The TCR sequence derives from a man aged 18 to 29 in good health. Some clones in this sample may be carry-over from other donors' samples. The sequenced material came from naive CD4+ T cells from PBMCs. What the cell subset or site label conveys for this sample: CD45RA+ positively selected. Recombination linked TRBV5-1 to TRBJ2-7, with the D gene not clear enough to name. The sequence in DNA is TGCGCCAGCAGCTTGGACGTCCCAGCGCGCGAGCAGTACTTC. Its translation is CASSLDVPAREQYF.